A single sample gave rise to the 13 T cell receptor beta chains below, sequenced in a study of blood T cells in healthy people across ages. Next came a second PCR, run for about 6 to 11 cycles, which used a sample-barcoded 5' primer along with a J-beta primer mix. TCRdb reanalysed the 5' RACE reads using MiXCR and keeps one entry per CDR3 protein. The sample consists of a few hundred thousand distinct CDR3 sequences, around 27% of them appearing once. The sample was also reused in another study, on T cells of mothers and their children.

Sequencing was performed on blood. The receptor set was obtained from a boy aged 2 to 10 in good health.

CDR3 DNA: TGTGCCACCAGCAGTGACCTAGCAGGTCCCTACGAGCAGTACTTC. Translation gives CATSSDLAGPYEQYF. The genes are TRBV15 and TRBJ2-7; weak D call: TRBD2 (5 bases). V was shortened by 3 bases and J by 2 bases, with 14 bases between the two germline ends. The CDR3 consists of 15 residues. From germline, CDR1 is LNHNV and CDR2 YYDKDF (reference sequence).

This clonotype came up a few times. The V and J genes are TRBV6-5 and TRBJ2-2; D gene uncertain. V was trimmed by 4 bases and J by 6 bases, leaving 9 bases between them. Germline-derived CDR1 and CDR2 are MNHEY and SVGAGI. The CDR3 sequence is 13 residues long. The CDR3 is CASSSLQSGELFF. CDR3 bases: TGTGCCAGCAGTTCCCTCCAATCCGGGGAGCTGTTTTTT.

The sample holds a few counts of this clonotype. The J gene is TRBJ2-7, the V gene TRBV5-1, with 7 bases lining up with TRBD2. Losses at the gene ends were 3 bases for V and 1 base for J; bases not matched to a gene: 10. Germline lookup yields CDR1 SGHRS and CDR2 YFSETQ. The CDR3 extends over 16 amino acids. This chain's CDR3 is CASSSRPSGGSYEQYF. CDR3 nucleotides: TGCGCCAGCAGCTCGAGGCCTAGCGGAGGTTCCTACGAGCAGTACTTC. The full variable domain, rest sourced from reference TRBV5-1 and TRBJ2-7, is KAGVTQTPRYLIKTRGQQVTLSCSPISGHRSVSWYQQTPGQGLQFLFEYFSETQRNKGNFPGRFSGRQFSNSRSEMNVSTLELGDSALYLCASSSRPSGGSYEQYFGPGTRLTVT.

The chain links TRBV12-3 or TRBV12-4 to TRBJ2-5; 9 bases agree with TRBD1. The DNA end lines up better with TRBJ2-7; the J call may be wrong. This CDR3 contains 14 residues. CDR3 DNA sequence: TGTGCCAGCAGTTCCGGGACAGGGATGGACGAGCAGTACTTC. Residues: CASSSGTGMDEQYF.

This chain connects TRBV19 to TRBJ1-2, with TRBD1 matching 8 bases. The trim removed 3 bases at V and 3 bases at J, leaving 3 bases unmatched. This CDR3 is 14 amino acids long. The germline gives CDR1 LNHDA, CDR2 SQIVND (reference sequence). CDR3 sequence: CASSISTGDYGYTF. Here the CDR3 DNA reads TGTGCCAGTAGTATTTCGACAGGGGACTATGGCTACACCTTC.

This clonotype was counted only a few times. The V call is TRBV12-3 or TRBV12-4, the J call TRBJ2-5; TRBD1 matches 10 bases. This CDR3 is 15 amino acids long. V trimming: 6 bases; J trimming: 2 bases; junction bases outside the gene matches: 6. Here the CDR3 DNA reads TGTGCCAGCAGACCTGGACAGGGGGAACAAGAGACCCAGTACTTC. Amino acid sequence: CASRPGQGEQETQYF.

The chain couples TRBV7-9 to TRBJ2-2, with TRBD2 matching 9 bases. V was clipped by 4 bases and J by 1 base; unmatched bases: 7. This CDR3 comprises 17 residues. CDR1 and CDR2 (germline): SEHNR, FQNEAQ (reference sequence). The CDR3 region is CASSSMTSGQNTGELFF. The CDR3 DNA follows: TGTGCCAGCAGCTCCATGACTAGCGGACAGAACACCGGGGAGCTGTTTTTT.

The V and J genes are TRBV4-3 and TRBJ2-4; 13 bases are a match to TRBD2. This CDR3 region has 16 residues. V was pared by 3 bases and J by 6 bases, with 5 bases of the junction left unmatched. Germline loops: CDR1 LGHNA, CDR2 YSLEER. The chain's CDR3 is CASSQAGTSGTNIQYF. CDR3 sequence (DNA): TGCGCCAGCAGCCAGGCCGGGACTAGCGGGACAAACATTCAGTACTTC.

Points on this clonotype: The CDR3 ends on some other residue instead of the conserved phenylalanine or tryptophan, so this is likely a read error. V gene TRBV7-9 combines with J gene TRBJ2-1; tentative D call: TRBD1 (5 bases). With 4 bases removed from V and 8 bases from J, the gap between germline ends came to 18 bases. CDR1 and CDR2 (germline): SEHNR, FQNEAQ (reference sequence). The length of the CDR3 is 15 residues. As DNA, the CDR3 is TGTGCCAGCAGCTCACCAGGGTTGGGTTTGGATGAGCAGTTCATC. It is translated as CASSSPGLGLDEQFI.

This clonotype occurred many times. The genes are TRBV20-1 and TRBJ2-1; TRBD2 matches 15 bases. The DNA end lines up better with TRBJ2-5; the J call may be wrong. Germline values: CDR1 DFQATT, CDR2 SNEGSKA (reference sequence). This CDR3 region has 17 residues. CDR3 in amino acids: CSARDPGLAGGLETQYF. The CDR3 nucleotides are TGCAGTGCTAGGGACCCGGGACTAGCGGGAGGTCTGGAGACCCAGTACTTC.

The sample holds many counts of this clonotype. The J gene is TRBJ1-5, the V gene TRBV12-3 or TRBV12-4, with D unresolved. CDR3 length equals 14 residues. Trimming took off 1 base at V and 1 base at J, with 5 bases between the two ends. The CDR3 DNA reads as TGTGCCAGCAGTTTAGGCAGGAGCAATCAGCCCCAGCATTTT. This encodes CASSLGRSNQPQHF.

V gene TRBV10-3 combines with J gene TRBJ2-2; D gene uncertain. CDR1 is ENHRY and CDR2 is SYGVKD in the germline V gene. Trimming pared 4 bases from V and 6 bases from J, leaving 15 bases between. This CDR3 is 15 amino acids long. The CDR3, as DNA: TGTGCCATCAGTGGTGACTCCATGGGCCCCGGGGAGCTGTTTTTT. Translation gives CAISGDSMGPGELFF.

The chain combines TRBV5-1 with TRBJ2-2; no firm D call. The germline V gene encodes CDR1 SGHRS and CDR2 YFSETQ. The CDR3 is 16 amino acids. Trimming took off 0 bases at V and 5 bases at J, with 14 bases between the two ends. CDR3 in DNA: TGCGCCAGCAGCTTGGGAGGCACGATGAATACCGGGGAGCTGTTTTTT. Protein sequence: CASSLGGTMNTGELFF.